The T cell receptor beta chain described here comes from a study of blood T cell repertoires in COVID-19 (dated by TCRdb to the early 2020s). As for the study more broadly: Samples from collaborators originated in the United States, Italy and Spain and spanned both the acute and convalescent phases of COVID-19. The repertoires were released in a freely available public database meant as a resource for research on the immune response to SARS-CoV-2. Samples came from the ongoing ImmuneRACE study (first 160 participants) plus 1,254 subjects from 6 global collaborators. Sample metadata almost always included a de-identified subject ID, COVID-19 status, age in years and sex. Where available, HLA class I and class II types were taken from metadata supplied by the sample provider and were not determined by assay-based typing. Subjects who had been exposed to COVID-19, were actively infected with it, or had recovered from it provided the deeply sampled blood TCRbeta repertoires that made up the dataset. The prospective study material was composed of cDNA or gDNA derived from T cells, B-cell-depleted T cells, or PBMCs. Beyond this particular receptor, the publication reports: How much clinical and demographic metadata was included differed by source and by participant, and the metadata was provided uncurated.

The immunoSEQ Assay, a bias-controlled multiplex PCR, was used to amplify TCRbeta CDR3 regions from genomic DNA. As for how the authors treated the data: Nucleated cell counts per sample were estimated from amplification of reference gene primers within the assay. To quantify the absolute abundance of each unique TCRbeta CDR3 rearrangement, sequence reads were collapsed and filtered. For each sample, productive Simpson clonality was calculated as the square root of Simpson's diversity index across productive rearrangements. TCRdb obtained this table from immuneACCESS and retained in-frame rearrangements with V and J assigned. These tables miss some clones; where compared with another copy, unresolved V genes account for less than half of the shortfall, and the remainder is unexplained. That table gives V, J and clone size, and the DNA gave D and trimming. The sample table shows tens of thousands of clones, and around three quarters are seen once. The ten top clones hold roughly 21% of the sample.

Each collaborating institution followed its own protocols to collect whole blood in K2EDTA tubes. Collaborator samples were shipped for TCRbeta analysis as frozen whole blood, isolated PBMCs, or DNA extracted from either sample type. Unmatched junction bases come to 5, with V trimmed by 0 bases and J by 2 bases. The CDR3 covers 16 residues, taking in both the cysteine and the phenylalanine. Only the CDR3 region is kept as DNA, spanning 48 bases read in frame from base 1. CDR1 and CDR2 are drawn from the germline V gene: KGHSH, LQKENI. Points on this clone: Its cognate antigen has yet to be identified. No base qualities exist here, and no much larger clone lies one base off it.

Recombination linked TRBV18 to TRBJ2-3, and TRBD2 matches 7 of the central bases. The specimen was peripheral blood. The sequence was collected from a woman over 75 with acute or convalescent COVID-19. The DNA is TGTGCCAGCTCACCACCGGGACTACGGAACACAGATACGCAGTATTTT. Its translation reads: CASSPPGLRNTDTQYF.